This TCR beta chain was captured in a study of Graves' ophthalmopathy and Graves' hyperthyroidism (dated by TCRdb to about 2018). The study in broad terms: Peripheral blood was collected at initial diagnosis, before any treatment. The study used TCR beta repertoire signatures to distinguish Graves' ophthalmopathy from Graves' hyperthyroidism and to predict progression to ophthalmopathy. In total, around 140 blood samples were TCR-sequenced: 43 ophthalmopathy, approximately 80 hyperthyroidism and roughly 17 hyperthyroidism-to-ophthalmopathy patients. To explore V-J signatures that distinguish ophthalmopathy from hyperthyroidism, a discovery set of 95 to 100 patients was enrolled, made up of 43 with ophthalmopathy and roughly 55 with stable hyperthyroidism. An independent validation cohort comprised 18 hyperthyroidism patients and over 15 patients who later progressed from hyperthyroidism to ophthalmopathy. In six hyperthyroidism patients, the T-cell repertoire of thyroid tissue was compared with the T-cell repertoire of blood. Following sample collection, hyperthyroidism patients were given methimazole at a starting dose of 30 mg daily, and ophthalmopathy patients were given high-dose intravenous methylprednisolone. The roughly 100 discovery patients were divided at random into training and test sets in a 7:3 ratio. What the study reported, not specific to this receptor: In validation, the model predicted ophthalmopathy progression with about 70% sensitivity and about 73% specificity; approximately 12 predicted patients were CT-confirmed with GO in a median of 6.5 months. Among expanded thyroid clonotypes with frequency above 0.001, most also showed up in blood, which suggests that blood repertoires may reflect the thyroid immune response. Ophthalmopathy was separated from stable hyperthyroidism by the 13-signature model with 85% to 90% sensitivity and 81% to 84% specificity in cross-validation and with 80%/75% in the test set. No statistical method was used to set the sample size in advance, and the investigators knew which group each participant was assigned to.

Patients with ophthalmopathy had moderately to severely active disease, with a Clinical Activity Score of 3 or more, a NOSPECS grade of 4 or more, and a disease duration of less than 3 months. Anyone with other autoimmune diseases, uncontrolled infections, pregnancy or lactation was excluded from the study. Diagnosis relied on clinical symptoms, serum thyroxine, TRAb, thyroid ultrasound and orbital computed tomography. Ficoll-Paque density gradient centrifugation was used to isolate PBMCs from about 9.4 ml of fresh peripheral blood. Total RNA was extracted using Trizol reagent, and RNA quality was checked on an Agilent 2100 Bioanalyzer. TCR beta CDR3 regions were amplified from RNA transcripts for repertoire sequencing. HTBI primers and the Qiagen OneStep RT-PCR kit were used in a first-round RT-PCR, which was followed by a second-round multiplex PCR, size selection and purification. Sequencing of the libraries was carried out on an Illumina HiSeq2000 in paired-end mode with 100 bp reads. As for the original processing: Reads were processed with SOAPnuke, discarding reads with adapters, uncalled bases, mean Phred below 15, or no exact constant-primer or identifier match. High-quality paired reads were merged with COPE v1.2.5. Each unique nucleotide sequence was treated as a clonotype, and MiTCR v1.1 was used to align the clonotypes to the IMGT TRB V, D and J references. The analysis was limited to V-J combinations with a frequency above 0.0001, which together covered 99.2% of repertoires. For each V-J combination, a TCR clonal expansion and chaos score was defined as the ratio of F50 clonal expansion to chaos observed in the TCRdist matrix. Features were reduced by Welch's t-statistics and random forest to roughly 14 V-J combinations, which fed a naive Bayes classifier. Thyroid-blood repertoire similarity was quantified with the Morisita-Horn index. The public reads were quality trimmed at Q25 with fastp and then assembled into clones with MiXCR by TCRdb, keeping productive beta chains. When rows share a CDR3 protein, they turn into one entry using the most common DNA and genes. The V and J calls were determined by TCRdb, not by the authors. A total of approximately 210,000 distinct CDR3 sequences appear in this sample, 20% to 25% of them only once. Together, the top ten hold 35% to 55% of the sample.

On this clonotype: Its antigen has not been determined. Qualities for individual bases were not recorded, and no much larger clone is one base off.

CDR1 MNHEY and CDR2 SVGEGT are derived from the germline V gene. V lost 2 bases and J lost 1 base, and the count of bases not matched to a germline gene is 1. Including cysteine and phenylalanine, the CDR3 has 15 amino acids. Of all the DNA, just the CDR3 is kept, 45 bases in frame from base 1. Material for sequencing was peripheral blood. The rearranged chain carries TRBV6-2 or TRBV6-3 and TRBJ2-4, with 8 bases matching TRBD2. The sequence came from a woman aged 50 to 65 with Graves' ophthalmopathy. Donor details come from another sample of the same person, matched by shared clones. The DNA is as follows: TGTGCCAGCAGTTACGCGGGGGGTGCCAAAAACATTCAGTACTTC. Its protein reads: CASSYAGGAKNIQYF.